One and the same sample provided the 22 T cell receptor beta chains below, sequenced in a study of PD-1 blockade in mismatch repair-deficient tumors. Measured with immunoSEQ multiplex PCR; TCRdb has only the in-frame clones, and not every one. Of tens of thousands of clones listed, roughly 80% are singletons. Material: peripheral blood, obtained 44 weeks after starting pembrolizumab. The receptors here all came from an adult with mismatch repair-deficient cancer.

This chain joins TRBV6-1 and TRBJ2-1; 7 bases are shared with TRBD1. This CDR3 comprises 14 residues. The germline V gene encodes CDR1 MNHNS and CDR2 SASEGT. The junction had 8 bases not matched to a gene; V was cut back by 4 bases and J by 8 bases. The CDR3: CASSVPDDRDEQFF. The CDR3 DNA is TGTGCCAGCAGTGTCCCCGACGACAGGGATGAGCAGTTCTTC.

This clone was seen only once. The V and J genes are TRBV29-1 and TRBJ2-1; the match to TRBD2 covers 8 bases. V shed 0 bases, J shed 1 base, and the junction held 8 bases outside the gene matches. Germline CDR1 and CDR2: SQVTM and ANQGSEA. This CDR3 is 17 amino acids long. CDR3 sequence reads: CSVEDRWASGSYNEQFF. Here the CDR3 DNA reads TGCAGCGTTGAAGATCGTTGGGCTAGCGGGTCCTACAATGAGCAGTTCTTC.

The chain uses TRBV30 and TRBJ2-7; 11 nucleotides line up with TRBD2. The germline gives CDR1 GTSNPN, CDR2 SVGIG (reference sequence). With 0 bases clipped from V and 5 bases from J, the junction kept 6 bases outside the gene matches. CDR3 size: 15 residues. The CDR3 spells CAWSVGLAGGHEQYF. The DNA for the CDR3 is TGTGCCTGGAGTGTAGGCCTAGCGGGAGGACACGAGCAGTACTTC. The full variable domain, in which reference TRBV30 and TRBJ2-7 provide the parts outside the CDR3, is SQTIHQWPATLVQPVGSPLSLECTVEGTSNPNLYWYRQAAGRGLQLLFYSVGIGQISSEVPQNLSASRPQDRQFILSSKKLLLSDSGFYLCAWSVGLAGGHEQYFGPGTRLTVT.

This chain links TRBV15 with TRBJ1-1; D possibly corresponds to TRBD1 (5 bases). From germline, CDR1 is LNHNV and CDR2 YYDKDF (reference sequence). The CDR3 consists of 15 residues. Deletions cut 0 bases from V and 2 bases from J, with 10 bases between. The CDR3 DNA follows: TGTGCCACCAGCAGAGATCTCGGGGCTAACACTGAAGCTTTCTTT. Amino acids: CATSRDLGANTEAFF.

The chain links TRBV7-3 to TRBJ2-5, with D perhaps matching TRBD2 (7 bases). The CDR3 has 15 residues. The V gene's germline CDR1 is SGHTA and CDR2 FQGTGA. Trimming pared 4 bases from V and 5 bases from J, leaving 17 bases between. CDR3 sequence reads: CASSSYGGHRETQYF. DNA for the CDR3: TGTGCCAGCAGCTCCTACGGGGGGCATCGGGAGACCCAGTACTTC.

This chain joins TRBV7-2 and TRBJ2-3, with a possible D match to TRBD2 (6 bases). Germline values: CDR1 SGHTA, CDR2 FQGNSA. The CDR3 runs 15 residues. V lost 5 bases, J lost 4 bases, and 16 bases lay in between. CDR3 in amino acids: CASSLRDFASDTQYF. The CDR3 DNA sequence: TGTGCCAGCAGCCTCCGGGACTTTGCTTCAGATACGCAGTATTTT.

The chain combines TRBV2 with TRBJ1-1; 7 nucleotides agree with TRBD1. This CDR3 is built from 14 residues. V lost 7 bases and J lost 0; bases outside the gene matches: 5. Germline values: CDR1 SNHLY, CDR2 FYNNEI. The CDR3 coding sequence is TGTGCCAGCATCTTACAGGGGATGAACACTGAAGCTTTCTTT. This translates into CASILQGMNTEAFF.

The J gene is TRBJ1-2, the V gene TRBV18, with 8 bases that match TRBD1. CDR1 KGHSH and CDR2 LQKENI come from the germline V gene. V was clipped by 4 bases and J by 4 bases; unmatched bases: 8. The CDR3 runs 15 residues. This chain's CDR3 is CASSLSGGTGYGYTF. The CDR3 DNA reads TGTGCCAGCTCACTTTCCGGAGGGACAGGCTATGGCTACACCTTC. Variable domain in full (rest from reference TRBV18 and TRBJ1-2): NAGVMQNPRHLVRRRGQEARLRCSPMKGHSHVYWYRQLPEEGLKFMVYLQKENIIDESGMPKERFSAEFPKEGPSILRIQQVVRGDSAAYFCASSLSGGTGYGYTFGSGTRLTVV.

This clone has more than one count but fewer than ten. The V and J genes are TRBV27 and TRBJ1-2; D is perhaps TRBD1 (6 bases). The CDR3 is 14 amino acids. Deletions cut 5 bases from V and 6 bases from J, with 16 bases between. Looked up from germline, CDR1 is MNHEY and CDR2 is SMNVEV (reference sequence). As DNA, the CDR3 is TGTGCCAGCAGTGCCACCCCTTACAGGGATGGCTACACCTTC. It yields the protein CASSATPYRDGYTF.

The rearrangement uses TRBV6-5 and TRBJ1-5; D gene uncertain. CDR3 length: 12 amino acids. V dropped 6 bases and J dropped 4 bases, with 7 bases sitting between them. CDR1 MNHEY and CDR2 SVGAGI come from the germline V gene. CDR3 protein: CASRDSNQPQHF. In DNA form, the CDR3 reads TGTGCCAGCAGGGACTCGAATCAGCCCCAGCATTTT.

The genes are TRBV19 and TRBJ1-5; tentative D call: TRBD1 (5 bases). V was pared by 5 bases and J by 4 bases, with 12 bases between. CDR3 length equals 14 residues. Germline V gives CDR1 LNHDA, CDR2 SQIVND (reference sequence). The CDR3 nucleotides are TGTGCCAGTAGTCTTATCAAGGGGAATCAGCCCCAGCATTTT. This codes for CASSLIKGNQPQHF.

Only a few counts were recorded for this clone. This sequence joins TRBV7-2 and TRBJ2-1; 12 nucleotides match TRBD2. CDR3 length equals 15 residues. V was pared by 1 base and J by 12 bases, with 7 bases of the junction left unmatched. Germline V lookup: CDR1 SGHTA, CDR2 FQGNSA. CDR3: CASSLGRLAGVWQFF. The CDR3 coding sequence is TGTGCCAGCAGCTTAGGGCGACTAGCGGGAGTGTGGCAGTTCTTC.

This sequence joins TRBV6-5 and TRBJ2-7; D gene ambiguous. The V gene's germline CDR1 is MNHEY and CDR2 SVGAGI. V was trimmed by 5 bases and J by 4 bases, leaving 9 bases between them. This CDR3 contains 12 residues. CDR3 in amino acids: CASSGGRYEQYF. The DNA for the CDR3 is TGTGCCAGCAGTGGCGGTCGTTACGAGCAGTACTTC.

This sequence joins TRBV7-2 and TRBJ2-5; D perhaps matches TRBD2 (6 bases). This CDR3 comprises 13 residues. V lost 6 bases to trimming and J lost 7 bases, with 15 bases between them. Germline V lookup: CDR1 SGHTA, CDR2 FQGNSA. The CDR3 is CASSFPGSGTQYF. DNA for the CDR3: TGTGCCAGCAGTTTCCCCGGGAGTGGGACCCAGTACTTC.

V is TRBV5-1 and J is TRBJ2-2; 10 positions match TRBD2. Germline loops: CDR1 SGHRS, CDR2 YFSETQ. The CDR3 runs 19 residues. V lost 5 bases and J lost 1; bases outside the gene matches: 14. The CDR3: CASSDDRFLAGGNTGELFF. As DNA, the CDR3 is TGCGCCAGCAGTGATGACAGATTCTTAGCGGGAGGGAACACCGGGGAGCTGTTTTTT.

This clone came up a few times. The chain has TRBV6-1 and TRBJ2-7; 11 bases map to TRBD2. The length of the CDR3 is 15 residues. V was pared by 4 bases and J by 5 bases, with 7 bases of the junction left unmatched. Germline CDR1 and CDR2: MNHNS and SASEGT. This chain's CDR3 is CASSAFSGRANEQYF. The CDR3 DNA is TGTGCCAGCAGTGCATTTAGCGGGAGGGCCAACGAGCAGTACTTC.

J is TRBJ2-2 and V is TRBV11-2, with D possibly TRBD2 on 5 matching bases. Germline assignment: CDR1 SGHAT and CDR2 FQNNGV. This CDR3 has 14 amino acids. Deletions cut 1 base from V and 8 bases from J, with 11 bases between. In DNA form, the CDR3 reads TGTGCCAGCAGCTTAGGAGGGTCTTTAGGGGAGCTGTTTTTT. It codes for CASSLGGSLGELFF.

The table lists this clone with many counts. The sample holds other DNA sequences that translate to the same CDR3. The rearrangement uses TRBV4-1 and TRBJ2-2; 7 nucleotides agree with TRBD1. CDR3 length: 15 residues. Trimming at V came to 1 base and at J to 4 bases, leaving 3 bases not matched to a gene. Germline V gene lookup returns CDR1 MGHRA and CDR2 YSYEKL. As DNA, the CDR3 is TGCGCCAGCAGCCAAGGACAGGGTAGCACCGGGGAGCTGTTTTTT. It is translated as CASSQGQGSTGELFF.

A few counts support this clone. J is TRBJ2-3 and V is TRBV30; 7 positions match TRBD2. The V gene's germline CDR1 is GTSNPN and CDR2 SVGIG (reference sequence). With V trimmed by 4 bases and J by 0 bases, 7 bases remained unmatched. This CDR3 contains 15 residues. The chain's CDR3 is CAWMRSGKSTDTQYF. The CDR3 DNA sequence: TGTGCCTGGATGCGAAGCGGGAAGAGCACAGATACGCAGTATTTT.

This clone was seen just once. This sequence joins TRBV7-3 and TRBJ2-3; D unclear. Trimming removed 5 bases from V and 1 base from J, with 10 bases in between. Germline V gives CDR1 SGHTA, CDR2 FQGTGA. The CDR3 has 14 amino acids. This chain's CDR3 is CASSPRSGTDTQYF. CDR3 DNA sequence: TGTGCCAGCAGCCCCAGGAGTGGCACAGATACGCAGTATTTT.

J is TRBJ2-6 and V is TRBV6-1; D ambiguous. CDR3 size: 15 residues. V shed 6 bases and J shed 0 bases, with 9 bases lying between them. Germline-derived CDR1 and CDR2 are MNHNS and SASEGT. As DNA, the CDR3 is TGTGCCAGCAGCTACCAGATCTCTGGGGCCAACGTCCTGACTTTC. Translation gives CASSYQISGANVLTF.

The rearrangement links TRBV30 to TRBJ2-7; TRBD2 might be the D (6 bases). Between the trimmed V and J ends, which lost 3 bases and 6 bases, there was a span of 9 bases. The CDR3 runs to 11 residues. The germline CDR1 and CDR2 sequences are GTSNPN and SVGIG (reference sequence). As DNA, the CDR3 is TGTGCCTGGAGCCCGGGAGTCGAGCAGTACTTC. Residues: CAWSPGVEQYF. The entire variable domain, with the rest obtained from reference TRBV30 and TRBJ2-7, is as follows: SQTIHQWPATLVQPVGSPLSLECTVEGTSNPNLYWYRQAAGRGLQLLFYSVGIGQISSEVPQNLSASRPQDRQFILSSKKLLLSDSGFYLCAWSPGVEQYFGPGTRLTVT.